These 26 T cell receptor beta chains originate from one sample sequenced in a study of T cells after yellow fever vaccination. TCRdb analysed the 5' RACE reads with MiXCR anew, one entry per CDR3 protein. The profile covers some 500,000 distinct CDR3 sequences, with less than 15% appearing a single time and roughly 13% taken by the ten largest. This sample comprised PBMCs, obtained on the day of the yellow fever booster vaccination. Every receptor here comes from a man aged 25-40 years who received the YFV17D yellow fever vaccine.

The V and J genes are TRBV6-1 and TRBJ1-1; D uncertain. CDR3 length equals 12 residues. Germline loops: CDR1 MNHNS, CDR2 SASEGT. Deletions cut 4 bases from V and 4 bases from J, with 7 bases between. The DNA for the CDR3 is TGTGCCAGCAGTGTTTTTGGCACTGAAGCTTTCTTT. Its protein is CASSVFGTEAFF.

The rearrangement uses TRBV30 and TRBJ1-1; TRBD1 matches 8 bases. V was clipped by 4 bases and J by 6 bases; unmatched bases: 4. CDR1 is GTSNPN and CDR2 is SVGIG in the germline V gene (reference sequence). The length of the CDR3 is 12 residues. In DNA form, the CDR3 reads TGTGCCTGGACCAGGGGGCTGGCTGAAGCTTTCTTT. The encoded protein is CAWTRGLAEAFF.

The rearrangement links TRBV5-1 to TRBJ2-6; D unclear. The CDR3 is 16 residues long. Germline values: CDR1 SGHRS, CDR2 YFSETQ. Trimming removed 6 bases at V and 1 base at J, with 14 bases between. Here the CDR3 reads CASKTGLRSGANVLTF. The CDR3, as DNA: TGCGCCAGCAAGACCGGCCTACGATCTGGGGCCAACGTCCTGACTTTC.

In its sample, this clonotype was seen a few times. The chain has TRBV4-2 and TRBJ2-7; 11 bases match TRBD1. The V and J ends lost 8 bases and 5 bases, in that order; junction bases with no gene match: 14. Germline V CDR1 and CDR2: LGHNA, YNFKEQ. This CDR3 is 16 amino acids long. The CDR3 loop reads CASGSLPGQGDHEQYF. Written as DNA, the CDR3 is TGTGCCAGCGGATCATTGCCGGGACAGGGGGACCACGAGCAGTACTTC.

The chain employs TRBV24-1 and TRBJ2-5; 15 bases map to TRBD2. This CDR3 is 18 amino acids long. CDR1 KGHDR and CDR2 SFDVKD come from the germline V gene. V shed 3 bases, J shed 2 bases, and the junction held 6 bases outside the gene matches. The CDR3 region has the DNA TGTGCCACCAGTGATGGACTAGCGGGAGGGTATGGGCAAGAGACCCAGTACTTC. Translated, it gives CATSDGLAGGYGQETQYF.

This clonotype was detected once. This chain uses TRBV20-1 with TRBJ2-7; D call uncertain. The CDR3 length is 14 residues. The germline V and J ends were trimmed by 1 base and 3 bases, with 13 bases remaining between them. CDR1 and CDR2 from the germline V gene are DFQATT and SNEGSKA (reference sequence). The CDR3 bases are TGCAGTGCTAGAGCTCTCACCCGGGTCTACGAGCAGTACTTC. Amino acid sequence: CSARALTRVYEQYF.

This clonotype has more than one count but fewer than ten. The DNA of the CDR3 is TGTGCCATCAGTGGGGCGGGACAGACCTACAATGAGCAGTTCTTC. Translating it yields CAISGAGQTYNEQFF. This rearrangement joins TRBV10-3 to TRBJ2-1; a weak D match, TRBD1 (7 bases). The CDR3 runs 15 residues. The germline V gene encodes CDR1 ENHRY and CDR2 SYGVKD. V was pared by 4 bases and J by 2 bases, with 12 bases between.

The genes are TRBV13 and TRBJ2-3, with a possible D match to TRBD2 (5 bases). V dropped 5 bases and J dropped 9 bases, with 15 bases sitting between them. This CDR3 spans 13 amino acids. CDR1 PRHDT and CDR2 FYEKMQ come from the germline V gene (reference sequence). In DNA, the CDR3 is TGTGCCAGCAGCCTTCGGACTGACCAAACGCAGTATTTT. Its protein product is CASSLRTDQTQYF.

V and J are TRBV20-1 and TRBJ1-3, with no clear D. Germline values: CDR1 DFQATT, CDR2 SNEGSKA (reference sequence). This CDR3 has 13 amino acids. V lost 4 bases to trimming and J lost 0 bases, with 7 bases between them. The CDR3 nucleotides read TGCAGTGCTACACGGAGCTCTGGAAACACCATATATTTT. Amino acids: CSATRSSGNTIYF.

This clonotype was recorded a few times. CDR3 region: CSVDTGRTDTQYF. As DNA, the CDR3 is TGCAGCGTTGATACGGGGAGAACAGATACGCAGTATTTT. The chain employs TRBV29-1 and TRBJ2-3; D possibly corresponds to TRBD2 (5 bases). The germline gives CDR1 SQVTM, CDR2 ANQGSEA. The CDR3 length is 13 residues. V was clipped by 3 bases and J by 3 bases, with 10 bases between them.

The chain uses TRBV5-1 and TRBJ2-1; the D is unclear. The CDR3 loop spans 16 amino acids. Germline V CDR1 and CDR2: SGHRS, YFSETQ. The V and J ends lost 6 bases and 0 bases respectively, with 16 bases between them. CDR3 in DNA: TGCGCCAGCAAGGATCCCGGCGGACGCTCCTACAATGAGCAGTTCTTC. It translates to CASKDPGGRSYNEQFF.

The chain links TRBV5-8 to TRBJ1-2; TRBD1 aligns across 10 bases. V was pared by 2 bases and J by 6 bases, with 4 bases of the junction left unmatched. From germline, CDR1 is SGHTS and CDR2 YDEGEE. This CDR3 contains 14 residues. DNA for the CDR3: TGTGCCAGCAGCTTCGGGACAGGGGCAGATGGCTACACCTTC. It encodes CASSFGTGADGYTF.

This clonotype was detected a few times. This chain links TRBV20-1 with TRBJ1-2, with 9 bases matching TRBD1. J gave up 3 bases and V 1 base, and 18 bases lay outside the gene matches. Per germline, CDR1 DFQATT and CDR2 SNEGSKA (reference sequence). The CDR3 runs 19 residues. The CDR3 coding sequence is TGCAGTGCTAGAGGAATACCCAGTTCGGGGACAGGGCAGGACTATGGCTACACCTTC. Protein product: CSARGIPSSGTGQDYGYTF.

This clonotype was seen only a few times. The J gene is TRBJ2-7, the V gene TRBV7-9; the D gene could be TRBD1 or TRBD2 (5 bases each). From germline, CDR1 is SEHNR and CDR2 FQNEAQ (reference sequence). This CDR3 has 14 amino acids. Trimming shortened V by 5 bases and J by 3 bases, and 14 bases separated the two germline ends. The CDR3 bases are TGTGCCAGCAGCGAACCGGGACGGTTCTACGAGCAGTACTTC. Its translation: CASSEPGRFYEQYF.

This clonotype was seen a few times. V usage is TRBV3-1 and J usage is TRBJ1-3; unclear D gene. CDR3 length: 15 amino acids. V lost 0 bases and J lost 4, with 10 bases in between. Germline CDR1 reads LGHDT; CDR2 reads YNNKEL (reference sequence). The CDR3, as DNA: TGTGCCAGCAGCCAAGAATTTGGGTCCGGAAACACCATATATTTT. Protein: CASSQEFGSGNTIYF.

This clonotype was counted a few times. The chain recombines TRBV12-5 with TRBJ2-7; no reliable D call. In germline, CDR1 is LGHNT, CDR2 FRNRAP. V was clipped by 0 bases and J by 3 bases, with 9 bases between them. This CDR3 contains 14 residues. CDR3 sequence: CASGLVGFSYEQYF. CDR3 DNA: TGTGCTAGTGGTTTGGTGGGATTCAGCTACGAGCAGTACTTC.

The chain employs TRBV30 and TRBJ1-5, with D possibly matching TRBD1 (6 bases). Germline values: CDR1 GTSNPN, CDR2 SVGIG (reference sequence). Trimming stripped 1 base from V and 6 bases from J, with 16 bases between. CDR3 length equals 15 residues. The DNA of the CDR3 is TGTGCCTGGAGTGGCGGTAGCGGGGGCGGTCAGCCCCAGCATTTT. Translated, it gives CAWSGGSGGGQPQHF.

This clonotype was counted only a few times. This sequence joins TRBV20-1 and TRBJ1-1; tentatively, D is TRBD1 (6 bases). The CDR3 consists of 11 residues. Looked up from germline, CDR1 is DFQATT and CDR2 is SNEGSKA (reference sequence). V gave up 4 bases and J gave up 5 bases, with 8 bases separating them. The CDR3 DNA sequence: TGCAGTGCTAAGGGGGTTACTGAAGCTTTCTTT. Residues: CSAKGVTEAFF.

The sample holds a few counts of this clonotype. The genes are TRBV6-2 or TRBV6-3 and TRBJ2-7; D is unresolved. CDR1 is MNHEY, CDR2 SVGEGT, per germline. This CDR3 spans 13 amino acids. The V end was cut by 9 bases, the J end by 4 bases, with 16 bases between. CDR3 amino acids: CASRLGSLYEQYF. The CDR3, as DNA: TGTGCCAGTCGGCTCGGGTCCCTTTACGAGCAGTACTTC.

This clonotype was seen many times. The chain couples TRBV2 to TRBJ2-1; TRBD1 matches at 7 bases. CDR1 is SNHLY, CDR2 FYNNEI, per germline. This CDR3 has 13 residues. Unmatched junction bases numbered 2, after V lost 5 bases and J lost 4 bases. The CDR3 here is CASSLQGYNEQFF. CDR3 DNA sequence: TGTGCCAGCAGTTTACAGGGGTACAATGAGCAGTTCTTC.

This clonotype was seen a handful of times. The chain couples TRBV14 to TRBJ2-3; possible D gene TRBD1, 6 bases. With 4 bases removed from V and 3 bases from J, the gap between germline ends came to 20 bases. Germline CDR1 and CDR2: SGHDN and FVKESK. This CDR3 has 17 amino acids. CDR3 region: CASSLHATGPVTDTQYF. For the CDR3, the DNA is TGTGCCAGCAGCCTCCATGCGACAGGACCAGTGACAGATACGCAGTATTTT.

The gene calls are TRBV7-9 and TRBJ2-1; 7 nucleotides agree with TRBD1. The CDR3 is 15 amino acids. The germline CDR1 and CDR2 sequences are SEHNR and FQNEAQ (reference sequence). J lost 6 bases, V lost 5 bases, and 10 bases had no gene match. The CDR3 DNA reads TGTGCCAGCAGCAGATGGACAGGAATCATCAATGAGCAGTTCTTC. Translated: CASSRWTGIINEQFF.

This clonotype appeared a few times. The chain links TRBV29-1 to TRBJ1-1, with TRBD1 matching over 11 bases. V was clipped by 3 bases and J by 0 bases; unmatched bases: 6. CDR1 and CDR2 from the germline V gene are SQVTM and ANQGSEA. The CDR3 is made up of 16 amino acids. The CDR3 region has the DNA TGCAGCGTTGAGGACAGGGGGCGATTTTTGAACACTGAAGCTTTCTTT. Encoded protein: CSVEDRGRFLNTEAFF.

This clonotype was observed a few times. The chain is built from TRBV6-2 or TRBV6-3 and TRBJ2-1; 9 nucleotides agree with TRBD1. Germline V lookup: CDR1 MNHEY, CDR2 SVGEGT. V lost 8 bases and J lost 7; bases outside the gene matches: 9. The CDR3 spans 14 residues. CDR3 nucleotides: TGTGCCAGCTGCCGGGACAGGGTGGTTAATGAGCAGTTCTTC. It codes for CASCRDRVVNEQFF.

The J gene is TRBJ1-2, the V gene TRBV20-1; D perhaps matches TRBD1 (5 bases). Germline-derived CDR1 and CDR2 are DFQATT and SNEGSKA (reference sequence). Trimming shortened V by 7 bases and J by 5 bases, and 17 bases separated the two germline ends. The CDR3 totals 13 residues. DNA of the CDR3: TGCAGTGTTCAGCCGGACATACGATATGGCTACACCTTC. It encodes CSVQPDIRYGYTF.

This clonotype was observed a handful of times. This sequence joins TRBV29-1 and TRBJ2-2; 7 positions agree with TRBD1. The CDR3 sequence is 14 residues long. Trimming removed 0 bases from V and 5 bases from J; junction bases left unmatched: 3. CDR1 and CDR2 from the germline V gene are SQVTM and ANQGSEA. CDR3 protein: CSVEEPGQTGELFF. The CDR3 nucleotides read TGCAGCGTTGAAGAACCGGGACAGACCGGGGAGCTGTTTTTT.